This T cell receptor beta chain was documented in a study of Ad26.COV2.S vaccination and SARS-CoV-2 variants. Study conclusions and caveats: Ad26.COV2.S recipients had broader spike-specific TCRs (P = 0.0014). Substantial breadth was reported for post-vaccination spike-specific CD8+ and CD4+ T cells.

For this clone: Its antigen is undetermined.

Sample treatment: some 20 received Ad26.COV2.S at low or high dose, single or two shots; several received placebo; per-sample allocation not given. At day 63 after the first vaccine or placebo injection, samples were drawn. Profiling relied on immunoSEQ multiplex PCR, and the TCRdb table lists in-frame clones only, not all of them. The sample lists approximately 480,000 clones, around nine tenths occurring once. The clonotype was recovered from a person between 18 and 60 years old who received the Ad26.COV2.S COVID-19 vaccine or a placebo. This specimen was peripheral blood, taken in a trial of Ad26.COV2.S vaccine versus placebo.

CDR3 loop: CASSESGGDYGYTF. Written as DNA, the CDR3 is TGTGCCAGCAGTGAATCCGGAGGGGACTATGGCTACACCTTC. The rearrangement joins TRBV25-1 to TRBJ1-2; D is possibly TRBD1 (5 bases). With 1 base removed from V and 3 bases from J, the gap between germline ends came to 9 bases. Per germline, CDR1 MGHDK and CDR2 SYGVNS. The CDR3 extends over 14 amino acids.